The present T cell receptor (beta chain) was sequenced within a study of chemoradiotherapy in HPV16-positive cancers. Looking at the study overall: A couple of HPV16-positive patients' cells yielded candidate HPV-specific clones and common motifs.

Remarks on this clone: What it binds is not known.

Findings of the study overall: Candidate HPV-specific clones and E7-related TCR motifs grew in tumor during treatment. In HPV16-positive patients, HPV-responsive T-cell expansion tracked better recurrence-free survival.

The method was immunoSEQ multiplex PCR; TCRdb's version includes in-frame clones alone and lacks a portion of them. The data show under 15,000 clones, 76% seen once. Sample collection occurred from a patient who underwent chemoradiotherapy. The origin of this receptor is a human donor with HPV-associated anogenital cancer.

This chain's CDR3 is CAISEIEGRDTQYF. CDR3 sequence (DNA): TGTGCCATCAGTGAGATAGAAGGTCGAGATACGCAGTATTTT. V gene TRBV10-3 combines with J gene TRBJ2-3; D not certain. CDR1 and CDR2 from the germline V gene are ENHRY and SYGVKD. This CDR3 has 14 amino acids. Trimming took off 2 bases at V and 5 bases at J, with 11 bases between the two ends.